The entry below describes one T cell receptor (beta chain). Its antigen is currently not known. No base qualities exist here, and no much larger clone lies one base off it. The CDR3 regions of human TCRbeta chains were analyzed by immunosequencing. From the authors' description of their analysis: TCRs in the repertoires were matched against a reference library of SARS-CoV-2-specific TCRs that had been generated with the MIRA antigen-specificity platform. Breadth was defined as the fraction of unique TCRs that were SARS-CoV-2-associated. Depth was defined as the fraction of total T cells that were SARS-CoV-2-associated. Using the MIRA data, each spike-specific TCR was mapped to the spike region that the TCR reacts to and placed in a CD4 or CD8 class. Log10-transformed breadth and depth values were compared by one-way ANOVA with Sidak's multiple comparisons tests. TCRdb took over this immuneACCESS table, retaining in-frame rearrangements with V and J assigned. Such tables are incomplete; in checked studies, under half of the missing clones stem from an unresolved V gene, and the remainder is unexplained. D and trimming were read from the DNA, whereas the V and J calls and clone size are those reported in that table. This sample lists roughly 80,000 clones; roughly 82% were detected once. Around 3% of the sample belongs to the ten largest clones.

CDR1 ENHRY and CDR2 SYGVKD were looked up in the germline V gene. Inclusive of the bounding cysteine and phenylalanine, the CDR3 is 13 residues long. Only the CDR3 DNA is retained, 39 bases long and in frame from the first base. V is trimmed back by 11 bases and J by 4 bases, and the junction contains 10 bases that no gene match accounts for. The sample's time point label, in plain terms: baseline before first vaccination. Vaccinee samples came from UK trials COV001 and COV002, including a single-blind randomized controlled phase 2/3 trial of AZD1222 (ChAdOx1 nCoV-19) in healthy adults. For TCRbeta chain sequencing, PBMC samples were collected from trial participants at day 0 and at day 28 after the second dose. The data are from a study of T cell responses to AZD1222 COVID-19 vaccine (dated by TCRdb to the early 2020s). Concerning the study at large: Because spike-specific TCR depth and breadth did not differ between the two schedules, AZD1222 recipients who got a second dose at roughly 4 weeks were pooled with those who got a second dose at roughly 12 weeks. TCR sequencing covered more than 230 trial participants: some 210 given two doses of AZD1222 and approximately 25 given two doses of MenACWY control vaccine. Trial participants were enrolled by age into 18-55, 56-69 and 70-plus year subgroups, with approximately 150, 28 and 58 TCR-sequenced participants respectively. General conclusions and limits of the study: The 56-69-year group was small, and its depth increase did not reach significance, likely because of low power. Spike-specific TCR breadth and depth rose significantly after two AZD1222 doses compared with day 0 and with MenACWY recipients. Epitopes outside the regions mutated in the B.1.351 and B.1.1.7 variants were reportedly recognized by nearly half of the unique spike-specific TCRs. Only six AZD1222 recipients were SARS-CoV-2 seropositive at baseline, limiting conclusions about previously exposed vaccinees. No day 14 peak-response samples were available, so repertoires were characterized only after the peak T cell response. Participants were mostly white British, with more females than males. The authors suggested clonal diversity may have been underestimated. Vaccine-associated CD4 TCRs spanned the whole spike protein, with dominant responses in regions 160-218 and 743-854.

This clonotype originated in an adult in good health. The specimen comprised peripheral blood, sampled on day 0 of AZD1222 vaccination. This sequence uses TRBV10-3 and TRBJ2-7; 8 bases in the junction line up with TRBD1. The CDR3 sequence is CACGQGPLYEQYF. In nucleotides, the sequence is TGTGCCTGTGGACAGGGACCTTTATACGAGCAGTACTTC.